The present TCR beta chain was sequenced within a study of cytomegalovirus exposure and HLA in healthy donors. Study conclusions and caveats: TCR beta chains numbering 164 were designated cytomegalovirus-associated. Confirmation in vitro established that a few CMV-associated chains were specific for CMV antigens. As was reported, the classifier diagnosed cytomegalovirus status with high specificity and sensitivity.

This clone was found once. What it recognizes is unknown. Libraries were prepared by immunoSEQ multiplex PCR; TCRdb keeps only in-frame clonotypes and omits some of them. The sample consists of 100,000 to 150,000 clones, roughly 89% of them appearing once. V was clipped by 4 bases and J by 7 bases, with 14 bases between them. This CDR3 is built from 14 residues. The V gene's germline CDR1 is SGHNT and CDR2 YYREEE (reference sequence). While the first cohort had 600 to 800 subjects, the donors belonged to the separate validation cohort of roughly 130 subjects. The clonotype originates from a woman aged 18-29 years in good health and CMV-seronegative. The chain has TRBV5-4 and TRBJ1-4; unclear D gene. Material for sequencing was PBMCs. The CDR3 region has the DNA TGTGCCAGCAGCCCGACACAAGATAGTGAAAAACTGTTTTTT. Translating it yields CASSPTQDSEKLFF.